The rows below give T cell receptor beta chains drawn from one sample of a study of blood T cells in healthy people across ages. TCRdb passed the 5' RACE reads through MiXCR, listing each CDR3 protein once. The sample carries some 890,000 distinct CDR3 sequences, roughly 29% recorded once. In addition, the sample was reused for a study of T cells of mothers and their children.

Sequenced: blood. The receptor set was obtained from a woman aged 35 to 49 in good health. Each CDR3 is given with its conserved first and last residue. D genes are given only for firm matches. Clone size appears in some rows only: once, few, many, or a class for an expanded clone.

TRBJ2-6,many,TRBV7-8,-,CASKRTEGFDSGANVLTF,TGTGCCAGCAAGAGGACAGAAGGATTCGACTCTGGGGCCAACGTCCTGACTTTC
TRBJ2-5,few,TRBV7-8,-,CTSSRGRNQETQYF,TGTACCAGCAGCCGAGGACGGAACCAAGAGACCCAGTACTTC
TRBJ2-4,-,TRBV6-2/TRBV6-3,TRBD1,CASSYSWTGANNEQYF,TGTGCCAGCAGTTACTCGTGGACAGGGGCCAACAATGAGCAGTACTTC
TRBJ1-6,few,TRBV6-5,TRBD1,CASSFQGDRNSPLHF,TGTGCCAGCAGTTTTCAGGGGGACCGAAATTCACCCCTCCACTTT
TRBJ2-5,-,TRBV28,TRBD1,CASSTPGGMETQYF,TGTGCCAGCAGCACCCCAGGGGGAATGGAGACCCAGTACTTC
TRBJ2-3,-,TRBV7-9,TRBD2,CASSLARSGATDTQYF,TGTGCCAGCAGCTTAGCGAGAAGCGGGGCAACAGATACGCAGTATTTT
TRBJ1-1,-,TRBV6-1,-,CASIPTGLNTEAFF,TGTGCCAGCATTCCGACAGGACTGAACACTGAAGCTTTCTTT
TRBJ1-4,few,TRBV20-1,TRBD1,CSAPDRGLEKLFF,TGCAGTGCCCCGGACAGGGGGCTTGAAAAACTGTTTTTT
TRBJ1-1,-,TRBV5-5,-,CASSLEAVNTEAFF,TGTGCCAGCAGCTTGGAGGCAGTGAACACTGAAGCTTTCTTT
TRBJ1-5,few,TRBV28,-,CASSQDSANQPQHF,TGTGCCAGCAGCCAAGACAGCGCCAATCAGCCCCAGCATTTT
TRBJ2-1,-,TRBV12-3/TRBV12-4,-,CASSFRQLEQFF,TGTGCCAGCAGTTTTCGACAGCTCGAGCAGTTCTTC
TRBJ1-2,few,TRBV6-1,-,CASSEAGSMTAGSYGYTF,TGTGCCAGCAGTGAAGCGGGAAGTATGACCGCTGGCAGCTATGGCTACACCTTC
TRBJ2-1,-,TRBV12-3/TRBV12-4,TRBD1,CASREQGTEQFF,TGTGCCAGCAGGGAACAGGGGACTGAGCAGTTCTTC
TRBJ2-3,few,TRBV20-1,TRBD2,CSARAGGVTDTQYF,TGCAGTGCTAGAGCGGGGGGGGTCACAGATACGCAGTATTTT
TRBJ1-2,once,TRBV12-3/TRBV12-4,TRBD1,CASSSGQGKWYGYTF,TGTGCCAGCAGTTCCGGACAGGGGAAATGGTATGGCTACACCTTC
TRBJ2-2,-,TRBV11-2,-,CASSFHRGTNTGELFF,TGTGCCAGCAGCTTTCATCGGGGGACGAACACCGGGGAGCTGTTTTTT
TRBJ2-7,-,TRBV5-4,TRBD2,CASSRGGRSYEQYF,TGTGCCAGCAGCCGGGGGGGCCGGTCCTACGAGCAGTACTTC
TRBJ1-3,-,TRBV11-2,TRBD1,CASSPGQGAGNTIYF,TGTGCCAGCAGCCCGGGACAGGGCGCGGGAAACACCATATATTTT
TRBJ1-1,once,TRBV5-1,-,CAGSLDGAPEAFF,TGCGCCGGCAGCTTGGACGGGGCACCTGAAGCTTTCTTT
TRBJ1-2,many,TRBV27,-,CASSPAGSYGYTF,TGTGCCAGCAGTCCAGCAGGAAGCTATGGCTACACCTTC
TRBJ2-3,-,TRBV6-5,TRBD2,CATQPSGGYSTDTQYF,TGTGCCACGCAGCCTAGCGGGGGGTATAGCACAGATACGCAGTATTTT
TRBJ1-2,-,TRBV5-1,-,CASSLLGQALYGYTF,TGCGCCAGCAGCTTGCTTGGGCAGGCCCTCTATGGCTACACCTTC
TRBJ1-2,once,TRBV4-3,-,CASSQEHALNYGCTF,TGCGCCAGCAGCCAAGAACACGCCCTTAACTATGGCTGCACCTTC
TRBJ2-1,-,TRBV14,-,CASSPRLGPGEQFF,TGTGCCAGCAGCCCCCGACTTGGCCCCGGTGAGCAGTTCTTC
TRBJ2-1,many,TRBV5-1,-,CASSLIPPNNEQFF,TGCGCCAGCAGCCTTATCCCCCCGAACAATGAGCAGTTCTTC
TRBJ2-1,-,TRBV6-7,TRBD2,CASSYRTSGGPYNERFF,TGTGCCAGCAGTTACCGTACTAGCGGGGGCCCCTACAATGAGCGGTTCTTC
TRBJ2-3,-,TRBV12-3/TRBV12-4,-,CASSPDWVSTDTQYF,TGTGCCAGCAGCCCCGACTGGGTGAGCACAGATACGCAGTATTTT
TRBJ2-7,many,TRBV20-1,TRBD1,CSARDYRGAYEQYF,TGCAGTGCTAGAGATTACAGGGGGGCCTACGAGCAGTACTTC
TRBJ2-7,few,TRBV2,TRBD1,CASLNAGQGPYEQYF,TGTGCCAGCTTAAACGCGGGACAGGGACCCTACGAGCAGTACTTC
TRBJ1-1,-,TRBV28,-,CASSLGLGGENTEAFF,TGTGCCAGCAGTTTGGGGCTCGGGGGTGAAAACACTGAAGCTTTCTTT
TRBJ2-6,-,TRBV7-8,-,CASSLRGYSGANVLTF,TGTGCCAGCAGCTTGAGAGGGTACTCTGGGGCCAACGTCCTGACTTTC
TRBJ1-1,-,TRBV6-6,TRBD1,CASTFGQGEAFF,TGTGCCAGCACCTTCGGACAGGGCGAAGCTTTCTTT
TRBJ2-1,-,TRBV12-3/TRBV12-4,-,CASSFTPAWDNEQFF,TGTGCCAGCAGTTTTACCCCAGCCTGGGACAATGAGCAGTTCTTC
TRBJ2-1,-,TRBV7-9,TRBD2,CASSLVAGGGYNEQFF,TGTGCCAGCAGCTTAGTTGCCGGGGGAGGGTACAATGAGCAGTTCTTC
TRBJ2-3,many,TRBV11-2,TRBD2,CASSSGLSPDTQYF,TGTGCCAGCAGCTCGGGACTAAGCCCAGATACGCAGTATTTT
TRBJ1-2,-,TRBV7-8,-,CASSLESAVYGYTF,TGTGCCAGCAGCTTAGAGTCGGCAGTCTATGGCTACACCTTC
TRBJ1-1,few,TRBV12-3/TRBV12-4,-,CASTQNTEAFF,TGTGCCAGCACACAAAACACTGAAGCTTTCTTT
TRBJ2-6,-,TRBV5-1,-,CACSLDEAGANVLTF,TGCGCCTGCAGCTTGGATGAGGCTGGGGCCAACGTCCTGACTTTC
TRBJ2-5,many,TRBV6-1,-,CASSEDRRTQYF,TGTGCCAGCAGTGAAGATCGGAGGACCCAGTACTTC
TRBJ2-7,many,TRBV12-3/TRBV12-4,-,CASSPGSGTLTYEQYF,TGTGCCAGCAGTCCGGGGTCCGGGACACTTACCTACGAGCAGTACTTC
TRBJ2-7,-,TRBV18,TRBD1,CASSPTGQGETYEQYF,TGTGCCAGCTCACCTACGGGACAGGGTGAAACCTACGAGCAGTACTTC
TRBJ1-2,few,TRBV9,-,CASSVAGRDGYTF,TGTGCCAGCAGCGTAGCAGGGAGGGATGGCTACACCTTC
TRBJ2-1,many,TRBV7-2,-,CASSFGNSPYNEQFF,TGTGCCAGCAGCTTCGGGAACAGCCCCTACAATGAGCAGTTCTTC
TRBJ2-4,-,TRBV7-2,TRBD2,CASSRGGGLGRHNEQYF,TGTGCCAGCAGCCGCGGGGGGGGTTTGGGTCGCCACAATGAGCAGTACTTC
TRBJ2-7,-,TRBV7-9,TRBD2,CASSLVAGVKTYEQYF,TGTGCCAGCAGCTTAGTAGCGGGGGTGAAGACCTACGAGCAGTACTTC
TRBJ2-5,many,TRBV7-9,-,CASSLTGSGQETQYF,TGTGCCAGCAGCTTAACGGGGTCGGGGCAAGAGACCCAGTACTTC
TRBJ2-2,-,TRBV30,TRBD1,CAWRGQGTGVLFF,TGTGCCTGGAGGGGACAGGGGACCGGGGTGCTGTTTTTT
TRBJ1-1,-,TRBV18,-,CTSSPEVAEAFF,TGTACCAGCTCACCCGAGGTAGCTGAAGCTTTCTTT
TRBJ1-4,few,TRBV28,-,CASSLYSGPGREKLFF,TGTGCCAGCAGTTTATACTCAGGACCCGGGAGGGAAAAACTGTTTTTT
TRBJ2-1,many,TRBV12-3/TRBV12-4,-,CASSKTKTYNEQFF,TGTGCCAGCAGCAAGACCAAGACCTACAATGAGCAGTTCTTC